This T cell receptor beta chain was recorded in a study of blood T cells in healthy people across ages (dated by TCRdb to between 2015 and 2016). Regarding the study in general: Template switching captured roughly one uniquely barcoded TCR beta cDNA molecule per two T cells in model experiments. The study measured age-related changes in TCR beta repertoire diversity using deep sequencing normalized with unique cDNA molecular identifiers. The donors were split into four age groups: young (average around 16 years), middle-aged (roughly 40), aged (roughly 68) and long-lived (over 75). Two additional independent replicas of 1 million unique cDNA reads from the same blood draw were analyzed for two donors (one aged 18 to 29 and one aged 80 or older). To avoid experimental bias, donors of different ages were spread randomly across the sequencing lanes.

The 39 donors, aged about 6 to 95 years, were systemically healthy Caucasian individuals from Russia. Each donor gave ten milliliters of peripheral blood, drawn into EDTA-treated Vacutainer tubes. PBMCs were isolated by Ficoll-Paque density-gradient centrifugation, with at least 6.5 million obtained per sample. Total RNA, at least 6 micrograms per sample, was extracted from PBMCs with Trizol reagent. For every donor, an aliquot of PBMCs went through flow cytometry to measure the percentages of naive CD45RAhigh/CD27high T cells. Points on this clonotype: It lacks a known antigen. Qualities for individual bases were not recorded, and no much larger clone is one base off.

The CDR3 runs 16 residues from the cysteine to the phenylalanine. The entry retains the CDR3 DNA only, 48 bases that are in frame from base 1. CDR1 is given as SGHNT and CDR2 as YYREEE, both from the germline V gene (reference sequence). V and J are trimmed by 3 bases and 2 bases, and the gene matches miss 11 bases of the junction. What the study reported, not specific to this receptor: Observed TCR beta diversity correlated strongly with the percentage of naive T cells measured by flow cytometry. Estimates of total diversity based on one million sequenced T cells were considered lower bounds and underestimates. Compared with the aged group, the long-lived group had more naive CD4+ T cells, fewer expanded clones and increased TCR diversity, suggesting age selection. Observed TCR beta diversity per million T cells fell roughly linearly with age, and a significant reduction was already apparent by age around 40. Because profiling used bulk unsorted PBMCs, naive and antigen-experienced compartments could not be compared conclusively. The CMV infection status of donors was not known, potentially confounding age-related changes in expanded clonotypes.

The library was prepared using 5' RACE. Instrument used: Illumina HiSeq 2500. A second PCR of roughly 6 to 11 cycles was run with a J-beta primer mix and a sample-barcoded 5' primer. A template-switch 5' adaptor carrying 12 random nucleotides introduced a unique molecular identifier onto each TCR beta cDNA molecule. Each sample yielded at least 3 million CDR3-containing paired-end reads. The Mint cDNA synthesis kit, primed by a TRBC-specific oligonucleotide, was used to synthesize first-strand cDNA from all RNA. All cDNA was treated with uracil-DNA glycosylase and then went through a first 18-cycle PCR with the universal primers M1SS and BC2_uni_R. The authors' analysis ran thus. For normalization, 1 million high-quality reads, each with a distinct molecular identifier, were randomly selected from each sample. Instead of being binned into consensus sequences, reads with shared molecular identifiers were discarded. MiTCR, set to a Q25 quality threshold and the strictest error-elimination algorithm, was used for CDR3 identification, clonotype clustering and error correction. A nonparametric unseen species model with Euler transformation was used to estimate a lower bound on total TCR beta diversity. The public reads were reprocessed in TCRdb via fastp at Q25 and MiXCR, keeping in-frame beta chains. When rows share a CDR3 protein, they turn into one entry using the most common DNA and genes. TCRdb, not the authors, supplied the V and J calls. The sample includes hundreds of thousands of distinct CDR3 sequences, with about 43% observed a single time. The biggest ten clones account for 25% to 30% of the sample.

The sequence is built from TRBV5-4 and TRBJ2-7, and TRBD1 aligns with 7 junction nucleotides. The source is a man older than 75 in good health. The material sequenced was blood. The CDR3 region has the sequence CASSSEQGRLTYEQYF. The bases are TGTGCCAGCAGCTCTGAACAGGGGAGACTTACCTACGAGCAGTACTTC.